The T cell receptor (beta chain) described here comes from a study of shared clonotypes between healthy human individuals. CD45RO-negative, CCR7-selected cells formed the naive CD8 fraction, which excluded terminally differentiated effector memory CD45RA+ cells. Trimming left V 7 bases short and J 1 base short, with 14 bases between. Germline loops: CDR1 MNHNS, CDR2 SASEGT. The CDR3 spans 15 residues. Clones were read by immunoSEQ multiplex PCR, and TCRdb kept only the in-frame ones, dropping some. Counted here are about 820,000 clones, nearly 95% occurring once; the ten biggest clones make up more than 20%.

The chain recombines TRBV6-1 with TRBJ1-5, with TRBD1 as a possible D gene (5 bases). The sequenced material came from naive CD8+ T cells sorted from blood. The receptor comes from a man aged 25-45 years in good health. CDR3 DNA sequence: TGTGCCAGCATCAAAAAGTGGGACAGCAATCAGCCCCAGCATTTT. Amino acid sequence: CASIKKWDSNQPQHF.